These 32 T cell receptor beta chains were sequenced from one sample in a study of CD8+CD57+ T cells in acquired aplastic anemia. Before being chosen for sequencing, patients had shown CD8+CD57+ cell expansion by flow cytometry. Profiling that covered TCR beta VDJ and CDR3 relied on genomic DNA as its template. TCRdb recomputed calls from the reads with MiXCR, one row per CDR3 protein. This table holds 110,000 or so distinct CDR3 sequences, under 60% found once. Sequences were obtained from sorted CD4+, CD8+, or CD8+CD57+ T cells (not recorded which) from PBMCs. Receptors originate from a human donor with aplastic anemia.

The sample holds many counts of this clonotype. This chain links TRBV6-1 with TRBJ1-2; D perhaps matches TRBD1 (6 bases). CDR1 is MNHNS and CDR2 is SASEGT in the germline V gene. The CDR3 contains 16 residues. Between the trimmed V and J ends, which lost 5 bases and 4 bases, there was a span of 20 bases. The CDR3 bases are TGTGCCAGCAGTCCCAACCGCGGGACACTCATCTATGGCTACACCTTC. This codes for CASSPNRGTLIYGYTF.

The chain carries TRBV7-2 and TRBJ2-1; D unclear. The V gene's germline CDR1 is SGHTA and CDR2 FQGNSA. The CDR3 covers 12 residues. V lost 4 bases and J 8 bases, leaving 9 bases between the germline ends. Here the CDR3 reads CASSSRRYEQFF. The CDR3 bases are TGTGCCAGCAGCTCCCGGCGATATGAGCAGTTCTTC.

The rearrangement uses TRBV29-1 and TRBJ1-2; 7 bases agree with TRBD1. Germline CDR1 is SQVTM and CDR2 is ANQGSEA. V shed 0 bases and J 8 bases; nucleotides not matched to a gene: 12. This CDR3 comprises 15 residues. This chain's CDR3 is CSVEEPRPRGHGYTF. The CDR3 coding sequence is TGCAGCGTTGAAGAACCCCGTCCTAGGGGGCACGGCTACACCTTC.

Note on this clonotype: A much larger clone sits a single nucleotide away, making a read error possible. The V and J genes are TRBV6-2 or TRBV6-3 and TRBJ1-1; D gene ambiguous. The CDR3 has 14 residues. Looked up from germline, CDR1 is MNHEY and CDR2 is SVGEGT. With 7 bases removed from V and 3 bases from J, the gap between germline ends came to 15 bases. In DNA form, the CDR3 reads TGTGCCAGCAACCGGATGGTGGGCTACACTGAAGCTTTCTTT. Translation gives CASNRMVGYTEAFF.

This clonotype appeared many times. This chain links TRBV2 with TRBJ2-4, with D perhaps matching TRBD1 (5 bases). Germline V lookup: CDR1 SNHLY, CDR2 FYNNEI. CDR3 length: 14 amino acids. Between the trimmed V and J ends, which lost 6 bases and 8 bases, there was a span of 17 bases. CDR3 sequence (DNA): TGTGCCAGCAGCCGGACACGCCGCACGGACATTCAGTACTTC. Translating gives CASSRTRRTDIQYF.

This clonotype was recorded a few times. The genes are TRBV10-2 and TRBJ1-1; possible D gene TRBD1, 6 bases. In germline, CDR1 is WSHSY, CDR2 SAAADI. The CDR3 extends over 16 amino acids. Trimming took 6 bases from V and 5 from J, leaving 22 bases between them. This CDR3 reads CASRGSGTNPRTEAFF. CDR3 sequence (DNA): TGCGCCAGCAGGGGATCCGGGACAAACCCGAGGACTGAAGCTTTCTTT.

The rearrangement uses TRBV6-5 and TRBJ2-7, with no clear D. Trimming removed 0 bases from V and 5 bases from J, with 14 bases in between. Germline CDR1 reads MNHEY; CDR2 reads SVGAGI. CDR3 length: 15 amino acids. In nucleotides, the CDR3 is TGTGCCAGCAGTTACTCCGGCCCAGGAGCCCACGAGCAGTACTTC. Translated: CASSYSGPGAHEQYF.

This clonotype was counted ten times or more. The CDR3: CATSRRGSSYEQYF. CDR3 DNA sequence: TGTGCCACCAGCAGGAGGGGGAGCTCCTACGAGCAGTACTTC. The V and J genes are TRBV15 and TRBJ2-7; weak D call: TRBD1 (6 bases). Trimming pared 3 bases from V and 0 bases from J, leaving 9 bases between. This CDR3 spans 14 amino acids. In germline, CDR1 is LNHNV, CDR2 YYDKDF (reference sequence).

The chain uses TRBV20-1 and TRBJ1-1; 7 bases line up with TRBD1. There are 14 residues in the CDR3. The ends lost 2 bases at V and 2 bases at J; junction bases unmatched: 5. Germline lookup yields CDR1 DFQATT and CDR2 SNEGSKA (reference sequence). CDR3 amino acids: CSARIPGGNTEAFF. In nucleotides, the CDR3 is TGCAGTGCTAGAATTCCAGGGGGTAACACTGAAGCTTTCTTT.

In its sample, this clonotype was seen many times. In DNA form, the CDR3 reads TGTGCCAGCAGCCATGGAGATACGCAGTATTTT. Amino acid sequence: CASSHGDTQYF. The chain links TRBV25-1 to TRBJ2-3; D ambiguous. Germline-derived CDR1 and CDR2 are MGHDK and SYGVNS. V was trimmed by 6 bases and J by 5 bases, leaving 6 bases between them. This CDR3 is built from 11 residues. Using reference TRBV25-1 and TRBJ2-3 for the parts outside the CDR3, the full variable domain is EADIYQTPRYLVIGTGKKITLECSQTMGHDKMYWYQQDPGMELHLIHYSYGVNSTEKGDLSSESTVSRIRTEHFPLTLESARPSHTSQYLCASSHGDTQYFGPGTRLTVL.

Comments on this clonotype: The junction departs from germline at one end; a sequencing error may be responsible. The chain employs TRBV20-1 and TRBJ1-3; the D is unclear. There are 14 residues in the CDR3. CDR1 and CDR2 (germline): DFQATT, SNEGSKA (reference sequence). CDR3 nucleotide sequence: TGCAGTGCCAGAGTAGAGTTGTTTGGAAACACCATATATTTT. Residues: CSARVELFGNTIYF.

The J gene is TRBJ2-7, the V gene TRBV7-9; the match to TRBD2 covers 7 bases. Germline CDR1 is SEHNR and CDR2 is FQNEAQ (reference sequence). Trimming cost V 3 bases and J 6 bases; bases outside gene matches: 2. The CDR3 loop spans 12 amino acids. The CDR3 bases are TGTGCCAGCAGCTTTTCTAGCGGCGAGCAGTACTTC. Translated, it gives CASSFSSGEQYF.

A note on this clonotype: A clone one base away is much larger, so this may be a read error. Here the CDR3 omits its conserved ending phenylalanine or tryptophan, so a read error is the likely source. The rearrangement uses TRBV27 and TRBJ2-7, with D possibly matching TRBD1 (5 bases). In germline, CDR1 is MNHEY, CDR2 SMNVEV (reference sequence). Trimming shortened V by 4 bases and J by 6 bases, and 10 bases separated the two germline ends. This CDR3 has 12 residues. The CDR3 loop reads CASSWGGGEQYL. In DNA, the CDR3 is TGTGCCAGCAGTTGGGGCGGTGGCGAGCAGTACCTC.

The genes are TRBV20-1 and TRBJ1-6; 7 positions match TRBD1. CDR1 and CDR2 from the germline V gene are DFQATT and SNEGSKA (reference sequence). The CDR3 is 16 residues long. Unmatched junction bases numbered 5, after V lost 3 bases and J lost 0 bases. This CDR3 reads CSASLQGTSYNSPLHF. The DNA of the CDR3 is TGCAGTGCTAGCCTACAGGGGACCTCCTATAATTCACCCCTCCACTTT.

The table lists this clonotype with many counts. The V call is TRBV13, the J call TRBJ1-1, with D hard to call. Germline V gene data show CDR1 as PRHDT and CDR2 as FYEKMQ (reference sequence). The length of the CDR3 is 15 residues. V lost 0 bases and J 4 bases, leaving 12 bases between the germline ends. The CDR3 DNA sequence: TGTGCCAGCAGCTTAGGCCCTCGGGGTGCCACTGAAGCTTTCTTT. Translating it yields CASSLGPRGATEAFF.

With respect to this clonotype: The CDR3 does not close with the conserved phenylalanine or tryptophan, likely indicating a read error. This chain links TRBV25-1 with TRBJ2-5; possible D gene TRBD2, 6 bases. CDR1 and CDR2 (germline): MGHDK, SYGVNS. The CDR3 loop spans 15 amino acids. Trimming stripped 4 bases from V and 5 bases from J, with 17 bases between. This CDR3 reads CASSGWGTPRETQYL. The CDR3 bases are TGTGCCAGCAGTGGTTGGGGGACTCCCAGGGAGACCCAGTACCTC.

For this clonotype: Relative to the germline gene, one junction end is altered; a read error may explain this. V gene TRBV20-1 combines with J gene TRBJ2-2, with D possibly being TRBD2 (5 bases). Germline lookup yields CDR1 DFQATT and CDR2 SNEGSKA (reference sequence). This CDR3 contains 14 residues. This chain's CDR3 is CSASMGIEHRGAVF. CDR3 DNA: TGCAGTGCTAGTATGGGTATCGAACACCGGGGAGCTGTTTTT.

V gene TRBV15 combines with J gene TRBJ2-1, with D possibly TRBD1 on 5 matching bases. Germline loops: CDR1 LNHNV, CDR2 YYDKDF (reference sequence). This CDR3 has 16 residues. The V and J ends lost 3 bases and 4 bases respectively, with 16 bases between them. CDR3 protein: CATSSPKETAYNEQFF. CDR3 DNA: TGTGCCACCAGCAGTCCAAAGGAGACAGCATACAATGAGCAGTTCTTC.

This clonotype was observed a handful of times. The CDR3 DNA sequence: TGTGCCAGCAGCTCCCAAGCATGGTCCAATTCACCCCTCCACTTT. Translated: CASSSQAWSNSPLHF. The J gene is TRBJ1-6, the V gene TRBV7-9; D is unresolved. CDR1 is SEHNR and CDR2 is FQNEAQ in the germline V gene (reference sequence). The V gene lost 4 bases and the J gene lost 7 bases, with 14 bases spanning the gap. The CDR3 runs to 15 residues.

The chain employs TRBV2 and TRBJ2-2, with D maybe TRBD1 (6 bases). The V gene lost 2 bases and the J gene lost 1 base, with 8 bases spanning the gap. The germline V gene encodes CDR1 SNHLY and CDR2 FYNNEI. There are 15 residues in the CDR3. The CDR3: CASSETGWNTGELFF. For the CDR3, the DNA is TGTGCCAGCAGTGAAACAGGGTGGAACACCGGGGAGCTGTTTTTT. Full variable domain (missing parts from reference TRBV2 and TRBJ2-2): EPEVTQTPSHQVTQMGQEVILRCVPISNHLYFYWYRQILGQKVEFLVSFYNNEISEKSEIFDDQFSVERPDGSNFTLKIRSTKLEDSAMYFCASSETGWNTGELFFGEGSRLTVL.

The CDR3, as DNA: TGTGCCAGCAGTCCCACTGAAAAACTGTTTTTT. It codes for CASSPTEKLFF. This chain joins TRBV12-3 or TRBV12-4 and TRBJ1-4; D remains ambiguous. The CDR3 has 11 residues. The V end lost 5 bases, the J end lost 7 bases, and 5 bases lay between the germline ends.

The chain employs TRBV24-1 and TRBJ2-1; 15 bases are a match to TRBD2. Per the germline V gene, CDR1 is KGHDR and CDR2 is SFDVKD. The CDR3 contains 17 residues. The V and J ends lost 4 bases and 10 bases, in that order; junction bases with no gene match: 10. The CDR3 loop reads CATSETGTSGRRGEQFF. The CDR3 DNA sequence: TGTGCCACCAGTGAAACCGGGACTAGCGGGAGGAGGGGCGAGCAGTTCTTC.

V gene TRBV27 combines with J gene TRBJ1-2; D remains unclear. V lost 6 bases and J 0 bases, leaving 11 bases between the germline ends. The CDR3 spans 14 residues. Germline loops: CDR1 MNHEY, CDR2 SMNVEV (reference sequence). In DNA, the CDR3 is TGTGCCAGCAGACTCGCCAGTTCTAACTATGGCTACACCTTC. This codes for CASRLASSNYGYTF.

The chain employs TRBV9 and TRBJ2-1; either TRBD1 or TRBD2 may fit D (5 bases each). V was shortened by 4 bases and J by 8 bases, with 22 bases between the two germline ends. CDR3 length equals 16 residues. Germline V lookup: CDR1 SGDLS, CDR2 YYNGEE. DNA of the CDR3: TGTGCCAGCAGCACGCCATCAGGGAGTGCGGTTGATGAGCAGTTCTTC. As protein: CASSTPSGSAVDEQFF.

The chain links TRBV5-1 to TRBJ2-7, with 7 bases identical to TRBD1. The germline V gene encodes CDR1 SGHRS and CDR2 YFSETQ. Germline trimming cut 5 bases from V and 0 bases from J; bases unmatched to any gene: 8. The CDR3 length is 15 residues. The chain's CDR3 is CASSPEDRYSYEQYF. DNA for the CDR3: TGCGCCAGCAGTCCCGAGGACAGGTACTCCTACGAGCAGTACTTC.

In regard to this clonotype: One end of the junction does not line up with germline, which may come from a read error. The chain combines TRBV29-1 with TRBJ2-7; D gene ambiguous. This CDR3 has 12 residues. Per germline, CDR1 SQVTM and CDR2 ANQGSEA. CDR3 sequence: CSVEGAAYGQYF. CDR3 DNA sequence: TGCAGCGTTGAGGGCGCTGCCTACGGGCAGTACTTC.

The chain joins TRBV10-3 to TRBJ2-7; the match to TRBD1 covers 10 bases. Trimming took 3 bases from V and 4 from J; bases not matched to a gene: 6. CDR1 is ENHRY and CDR2 is SYGVKD in the germline V gene. CDR3 length: 15 residues. CDR3 sequence reads: CAISDPTGGLYEQYF. Written as DNA, the CDR3 is TGTGCCATCAGTGATCCGACAGGGGGCTTGTACGAGCAGTACTTC.

Note on this clonotype: Just one base apart from a much larger clone, this may be a read error. This sequence joins TRBV6-2 or TRBV6-3 and TRBJ1-1; D unresolved. Per germline, CDR1 MNHEY and CDR2 SVGEGT. The CDR3 covers 12 residues. The CDR3 reads CASSYRLSDAFF. DNA of the CDR3: TGTGCCAGCAGTTACCGTCTTTCTGACGCTTTCTTT.

This clonotype has just a few counts. The chain couples TRBV7-9 to TRBJ2-1; no clear D gene. Trimming left V 6 bases short and J 3 bases short, with 6 bases between. Germline V gene data show CDR1 as SEHNR and CDR2 as FQNEAQ (reference sequence). CDR3 size: 12 residues. The CDR3 reads CASRTDYNEQFF. CDR3 coding DNA: TGTGCCAGCAGGACGGACTACAATGAGCAGTTCTTC.

The chain combines TRBV4-1 with TRBJ2-2; D is ambiguous. CDR1 is MGHRA, CDR2 YSYEKL, per germline. V gave up 2 bases and J gave up 10 bases, with 8 bases separating them. This CDR3 is 12 amino acids long. The CDR3 DNA is TGCGCCAGCAGCCAACCCAGCCAGGAGCTGTTTTTT. Protein: CASSQPSQELFF.

This clonotype appeared a few times. This rearrangement joins TRBV25-1 to TRBJ1-1; 8 bases are shared with TRBD1. Germline loops: CDR1 MGHDK, CDR2 SYGVNS. Losses at the gene ends were 1 base for V and 6 bases for J; bases not matched to a gene: 7. The CDR3 consists of 15 residues. CDR3 amino acids: CASSESGGGRPEAFF. The CDR3, as DNA: TGTGCCAGCAGTGAATCAGGGGGCGGACGCCCTGAAGCTTTCTTT.

The chain joins TRBV12-3 or TRBV12-4 to TRBJ2-1; tentatively, D is TRBD2 (6 bases). V shed 1 base and J shed 9 bases, with 16 bases lying between them. The CDR3 has 15 residues. The CDR3 DNA follows: TGTGCCAGCAGTTTAGGTTCGGGAGCGTACGTTGAGCAGTTCTTC. Translated, it gives CASSLGSGAYVEQFF.